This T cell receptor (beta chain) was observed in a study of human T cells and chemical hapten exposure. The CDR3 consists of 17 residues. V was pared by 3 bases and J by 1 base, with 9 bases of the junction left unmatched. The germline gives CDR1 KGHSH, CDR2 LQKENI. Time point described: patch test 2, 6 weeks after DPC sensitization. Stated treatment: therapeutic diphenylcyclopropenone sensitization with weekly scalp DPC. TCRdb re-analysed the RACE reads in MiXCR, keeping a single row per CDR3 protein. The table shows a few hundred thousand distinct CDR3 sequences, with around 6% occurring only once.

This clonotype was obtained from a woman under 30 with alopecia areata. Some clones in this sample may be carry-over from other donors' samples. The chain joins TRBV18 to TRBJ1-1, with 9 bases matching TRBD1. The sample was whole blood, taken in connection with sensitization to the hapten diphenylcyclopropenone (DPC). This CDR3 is CASSPFTGQGTNTEAFF. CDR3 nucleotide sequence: TGTGCCAGCTCACCCTTTACCGGACAGGGGACGAACACTGAAGCTTTCTTT. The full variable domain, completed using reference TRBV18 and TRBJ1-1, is NAGVMQNPRHLVRRRGQEARLRCSPMKGHSHVYWYRQLPEEGLKFMVYLQKENIIDESGMPKERFSAEFPKEGPSILRIQQVVRGDSAAYFCASSPFTGQGTNTEAFFGQGTRLTVV.